This T cell receptor (beta chain) was captured by sequencing in a study of T cell responses to AZD1222 COVID-19 vaccine. This table comes from immunoSEQ multiplex PCR, and its TCRdb copy is limited to in-frame clones, with some not included. The data contain under 200,000 clones, about 90% of them singletons. Study-level results: Unmutated regions of variants are reportedly targeted by nearly half of spike-specific TCRs. CD4 TCRs linked to vaccination spanned spike, dominating at 160-218 and 743-854. Donors skewed white British and female; clonal diversity was possibly underestimated.

Germline CDR1 is SGHRS and CDR2 is YFSETQ. The CDR3 spans 16 residues. Trimming cost V 3 bases and J 8 bases; bases outside gene matches: 8. Regarding this clone: Antigen unknown.

This TCR was sampled from an adult who received the AZD1222 COVID-19 vaccine. The sample was peripheral blood, taken 28 days after the second AZD1222 dose. The chain is built from TRBV5-1 and TRBJ1-4; 12 nucleotides match TRBD1. The CDR3 DNA follows: TGCGCCAGCAGCTCTGGGACAGGGGGCGCGGGAGAAAAACTGTTTTTT. Its translation is CASSSGTGGAGEKLFF. The variable domain in full, completed from reference TRBV5-1 and TRBJ1-4, reads KAGVTQTPRYLIKTRGQQVTLSCSPISGHRSVSWYQQTPGQGLQFLFEYFSETQRNKGNFPGRFSGRQFSNSRSEMNVSTLELGDSALYLCASSSGTGGAGEKLFFGSGTQLSVL.